The 22 T cell receptor beta chains below all came from one sample that was sequenced in a study of naive and memory T cell subsets. Study-wide findings and caveats: Naive repertoires, especially CD8, held a few larger clonotypes, possibly memory cells re-expressing CD45RA.

The beta constant-region primer was an equimolar mix of two oligonucleotides covering TRBC1 and TRBC2. Four rounds of PCR amplified the ligated cDNA using nested alpha and beta constant-region primers plus SP2. TCRdb processed the UMI-ligation and nested PCR reads anew with MiXCR; each CDR3 protein has one entry. The repertoire holds about 100,000 distinct CDR3 sequences, approximately 15% seen once, with about 3% in the top ten. Their antigens remain unidentified. Material: naive CD8+ T cells from blood. Receptors were obtained from a human donor in good health.

The gene calls are TRBV4-3 and TRBJ2-1; tentatively, D is TRBD2 (6 bases). The CDR3 contains 13 residues. Trimming cost V 2 bases and J 9 bases, with 11 bases left between them. Germline V gene lookup returns CDR1 LGHNA and CDR2 YSLEER. The CDR3 DNA sequence: TGCGCCAGCAGCCAACTTGCGGGGATTGAGCAGTTCTTC. The encoded protein is CASSQLAGIEQFF.

The rearrangement links TRBV4-1 to TRBJ2-7, with no clear D. Germline-derived CDR1 and CDR2 are MGHRA and YSYEKL. The CDR3 is 14 residues long. V was cut by 1 base and J by 5 bases, with 12 bases left in between. In nucleotides, the CDR3 is TGCGCCAGCAGCCAAGTCGGAGCGAGAGACGAGCAGTACTTC. As protein: CASSQVGARDEQYF.

This chain connects TRBV4-3 to TRBJ2-1; TRBD2 agrees at 9 bases. With V trimmed by 2 bases and J by 4 bases, 3 bases remained unmatched. The CDR3 extends over 15 amino acids. Germline-derived CDR1 and CDR2 are LGHNA and YSLEER. CDR3 sequence: CASSQKAGGYNEQFF. The CDR3 nucleotides are TGCGCCAGCAGCCAAAAAGCGGGGGGATACAATGAGCAGTTCTTC.

The chain employs TRBV3-1 and TRBJ2-1; D perhaps matches TRBD1 (6 bases). Germline lookup yields CDR1 LGHDT and CDR2 YNNKEL (reference sequence). Trimming pared 4 bases from V and 3 bases from J, leaving 16 bases between. This CDR3 spans 16 amino acids. CDR3 loop: CASSLQGAGDYNEQFF. DNA of the CDR3: TGTGCCAGCAGCCTCCAAGGGGCAGGGGACTACAATGAGCAGTTCTTC.

This clonotype was counted only a few times. The V gene is TRBV9, the J gene TRBJ2-3; 7 positions match TRBD2. Germline V lookup: CDR1 SGDLS, CDR2 YYNGEE. The CDR3 has 16 amino acids. After removal of 4 bases from V and 2 bases from J, the junction contained 10 bases not matched to a gene. CDR3 region: CASSPLGGLLTDTQYF. CDR3 in DNA: TGTGCCAGCAGCCCGCTGGGGGGACTACTCACAGATACGCAGTATTTT.

The V gene is TRBV6-5, the J gene TRBJ2-7; D not certain. The V end lost 5 bases, the J end lost 0 bases, and 11 bases lay between the germline ends. CDR3 length: 14 residues. CDR1 is MNHEY, CDR2 SVGAGI, per germline. The CDR3 region is CASSHNPSSYEQYF. In DNA form, the CDR3 reads TGTGCCAGCAGTCATAACCCGAGCTCCTACGAGCAGTACTTC.

This clonotype was seen a handful of times. The chain carries TRBV6-2 or TRBV6-3 and TRBJ1-2; 9 bases are shared with TRBD1. CDR3 length: 11 amino acids. With 7 bases clipped from V and 8 bases from J, the junction kept 2 bases outside the gene matches. From germline, CDR1 is MNHEY and CDR2 SVGEGT. CDR3 coding DNA: TGTGCCAGCAAAGGACAGGGGGGCTACACCTTC. This encodes CASKGQGGYTF.

The chain recombines TRBV4-1 with TRBJ2-5; the match to TRBD2 covers 13 bases. The CDR3 runs to 18 residues. V dropped 1 base and J dropped 5; count of bases not matched to a gene: 10. Per germline, CDR1 MGHRA and CDR2 YSYEKL. CDR3 DNA sequence: TGCGCCAGCAGCCAAGGGAGAGGACTAGCGGGAGTTGGGGAGACCCAGTACTTC. It codes for CASSQGRGLAGVGETQYF.

The table lists this clonotype with a few counts. The chain couples TRBV19 to TRBJ1-3; D gene ambiguous. V dropped 5 bases and J dropped 9 bases, with 11 bases sitting between them. The CDR3 runs to 12 residues. CDR1 and CDR2 (germline): LNHDA, SQIVND (reference sequence). The CDR3 DNA follows: TGTGCCAGTAGTCCCCCTCGGGGCACCATATATTTT. It is translated as CASSPPRGTIYF.

In its sample, this clonotype was seen a few times. V and J are TRBV9 and TRBJ2-2; D might be TRBD2 (7 bases). Germline V gene data show CDR1 as SGDLS and CDR2 as YYNGEE. With 0 bases removed from V and 3 bases from J, the gap between germline ends came to 9 bases. This CDR3 has 15 amino acids. Here the CDR3 reads CASSVGGGYTGELFF. In DNA form, the CDR3 reads TGTGCCAGCAGCGTAGGCGGGGGCTACACCGGGGAGCTGTTTTTT.

This clonotype was detected many times. This sequence joins TRBV6-5 and TRBJ2-1; 14 nucleotides match TRBD2. Trimming took 2 bases from V and 4 from J; bases not matched to a gene: 1. The CDR3 consists of 16 residues. Looked up from germline, CDR1 is MNHEY and CDR2 is SVGAGI. CDR3 sequence: CASSYRTSGGYNEQFF. In DNA form, the CDR3 reads TGTGCCAGCAGTTACAGGACTAGCGGGGGGTACAATGAGCAGTTCTTC.

The rearrangement joins TRBV19 to TRBJ2-1, with TRBD1 matching over 12 bases. The CDR3 is 15 residues long. V was clipped by 10 bases and J by 5 bases; unmatched bases: 9. The germline V gene encodes CDR1 LNHDA and CDR2 SQIVND (reference sequence). This CDR3 reads CATIRDRGQNNEQFF. The CDR3 bases are TGTGCCACCATCCGGGACAGGGGGCAGAACAATGAGCAGTTCTTC.

Many counts were recorded for this clonotype. This chain connects TRBV12-3 or TRBV12-4 to TRBJ2-3; D is uncertain. The V and J ends lost 3 bases and 6 bases respectively, with 7 bases between them. This CDR3 is 12 amino acids long. The CDR3, as DNA: TGTGCCAGCAGTTTGTCACAGGATACGCAGTATTTT. Its translation is CASSLSQDTQYF.

This clonotype was recorded many times. The V and J genes are TRBV14 and TRBJ2-7; 7 bases align to TRBD1. The CDR3 is 13 residues long. Per the germline V gene, CDR1 is SGHDN and CDR2 is FVKESK. Trimming removed 4 bases from V and 3 bases from J; junction bases left unmatched: 3. CDR3 amino acids: CASSPDRDYEQYF. The CDR3 DNA reads TGTGCCAGCAGCCCCGACAGGGACTACGAGCAGTACTTC.

This clonotype was observed at least ten times. This chain connects TRBV6-1 to TRBJ2-1; D remains unclear. V lost 3 bases and J 4 bases, leaving 16 bases between the germline ends. The CDR3 runs to 16 residues. CDR1 is MNHNS, CDR2 SASEGT, per germline. The CDR3 loop reads CASSDWRPSPYNEQFF. CDR3 bases: TGTGCCAGCAGTGACTGGCGGCCCTCCCCTTACAATGAGCAGTTCTTC.

This chain links TRBV4-3 with TRBJ2-5; D is unresolved. The length of the CDR3 is 15 residues. V was shortened by 0 bases and J by 7 bases, with 15 bases between the two germline ends. Germline CDR1 LGHNA, CDR2 YSLEER. The CDR3 sequence: CASSQEWQAHGTQYF. The CDR3 DNA sequence: TGCGCCAGCAGCCAAGAATGGCAGGCCCACGGGACCCAGTACTTC.

This clonotype was recorded at least ten times. The chain is built from TRBV27 and TRBJ2-1; no definite D call. The CDR3 consists of 14 residues. The germline gives CDR1 MNHEY, CDR2 SMNVEV (reference sequence). Trimming took off 2 bases at V and 6 bases at J, with 11 bases between the two ends. CDR3 region: CASSLVAPTNEQFF. For the CDR3, the DNA is TGTGCCAGCAGTTTAGTGGCGCCGACCAATGAGCAGTTCTTC.

The chain combines TRBV9 with TRBJ1-4; TRBD1 matches at 8 bases. J gave up 5 bases and V 4 bases, and 7 bases lay outside the gene matches. CDR3 length: 15 residues. Germline V CDR1 and CDR2: SGDLS, YYNGEE. This chain's CDR3 is CASSTGQGLNEKLFF. The CDR3 nucleotides read TGTGCCAGCAGCACCGGACAGGGACTAAATGAAAAACTGTTTTTT.

This clonotype was seen at least ten times. The chain links TRBV29-1 to TRBJ2-1; tentatively, D is TRBD2 (6 bases). The CDR3 totals 16 residues. Germline V gene sequence: CDR1 SQVTM, CDR2 ANQGSEA. Trimming removed 0 bases from V and 5 bases from J, with 17 bases in between. CDR3 in amino acids: CSVEDIREMRDNEQFF. CDR3 bases: TGCAGCGTTGAAGATATCCGGGAGATGAGGGACAATGAGCAGTTCTTC.

This clonotype was recorded at least ten times. The chain is built from TRBV27 and TRBJ2-2; D remains ambiguous. CDR3 length equals 13 residues. CDR1 is MNHEY and CDR2 is SMNVEV in the germline V gene (reference sequence). V dropped 6 bases and J dropped 3 bases, with 8 bases sitting between them. The CDR3 coding sequence is TGTGCCAGCAGAAGGTACTACACCGGGGAGCTGTTTTTT. This encodes CASRRYYTGELFF.

This sequence joins TRBV29-1 and TRBJ1-1; D remains unclear. Trimming took off 6 bases at V and 0 bases at J, with 2 bases between the two ends. The CDR3 sequence is 10 residues long. Germline loops: CDR1 SQVTM, CDR2 ANQGSEA. CDR3: CSVMNTEAFF. The CDR3 region has the DNA TGCAGCGTAATGAACACTGAAGCTTTCTTT.

This clonotype was observed a few times. This chain joins TRBV6-6 and TRBJ2-7, with TRBD2 matching over 11 bases. The CDR3 length is 17 residues. Trimming took 4 bases from V and 2 from J; bases not matched to a gene: 10. The germline V gene encodes CDR1 MNHNY and CDR2 SVGAGI (reference sequence). This CDR3 reads CASSLSGLAAVTYEQYF. As DNA, the CDR3 is TGTGCCAGCAGTTTGTCGGGACTAGCGGCTGTAACCTACGAGCAGTACTTC.